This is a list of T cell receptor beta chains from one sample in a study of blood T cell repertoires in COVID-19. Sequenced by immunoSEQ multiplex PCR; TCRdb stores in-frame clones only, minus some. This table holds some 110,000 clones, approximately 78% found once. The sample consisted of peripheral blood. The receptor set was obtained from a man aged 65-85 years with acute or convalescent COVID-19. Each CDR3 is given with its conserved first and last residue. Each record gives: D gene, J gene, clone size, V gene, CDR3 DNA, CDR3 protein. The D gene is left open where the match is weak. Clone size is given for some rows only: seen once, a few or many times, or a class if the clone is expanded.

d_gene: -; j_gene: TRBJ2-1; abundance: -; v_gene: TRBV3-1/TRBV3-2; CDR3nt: TGTGCCAGCAGCCTCTCGGGACTCTTCAATGAGCAGTTCTTC; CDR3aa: CASSLSGLFNEQFF
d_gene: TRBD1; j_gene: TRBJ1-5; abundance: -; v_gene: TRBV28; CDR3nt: TGTGCCAGCAGTTTATACGGCAGGGACAGTCGTCAGCCCCAGCATTTT; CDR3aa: CASSLYGRDSRQPQHF
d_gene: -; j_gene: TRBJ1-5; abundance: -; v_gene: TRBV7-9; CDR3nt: TGTGCCAGCAGCCAGTGGGGGGTTAATCAGCCCCAGCATTTT; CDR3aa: CASSQWGVNQPQHF
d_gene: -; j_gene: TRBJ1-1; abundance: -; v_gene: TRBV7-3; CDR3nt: TGTGCCAGCAGCCCAACGGGGGGCACTGAAGCTTTCTTT; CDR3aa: CASSPTGGTEAFF
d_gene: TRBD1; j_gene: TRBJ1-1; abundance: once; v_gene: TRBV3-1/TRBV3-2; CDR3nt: TGTGCCAGCAGCCACTATAGACAGGGGCACACTGAAGCTTTCTTT; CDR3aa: CASSHYRQGHTEAFF
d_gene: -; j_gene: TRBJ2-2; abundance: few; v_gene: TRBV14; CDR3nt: TGTGCCAGCAACTCCGCGTTGAACACCGGGGAGCTGTTTTTT; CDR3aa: CASNSALNTGELFF
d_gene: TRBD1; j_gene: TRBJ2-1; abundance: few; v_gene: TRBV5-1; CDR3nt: TGCGCCAGCAGCGGGGGACAGGGCTTTCAGAAGGACAATGAGCAGTTCTTC; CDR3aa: CASSGGQGFQKDNEQFF
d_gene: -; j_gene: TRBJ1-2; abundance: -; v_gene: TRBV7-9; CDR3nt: TGTGCCAGCAGCTTCAAGGGAGCGGCCGTTTTATCTGGCTACACCTTC; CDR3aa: CASSFKGAAVLSGYTF
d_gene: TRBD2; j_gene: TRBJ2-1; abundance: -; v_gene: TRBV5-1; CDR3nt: TGCGCCAGCAGCCTCGGGACTAGCGGGAGGGATTTCAGTGAGCAGTTCTTC; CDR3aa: CASSLGTSGRDFSEQFF
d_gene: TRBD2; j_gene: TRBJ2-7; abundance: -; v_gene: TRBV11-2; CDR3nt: TGTGCCAGCAGCCCGGTGACTAGCGGGGTCGGGGGCTACGAGCAGTACTTC; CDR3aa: CASSPVTSGVGGYEQYF
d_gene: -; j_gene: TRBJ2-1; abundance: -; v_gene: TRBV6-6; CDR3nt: TGTGCCAGCAGTCCCGACTACTACAATGAGCAGTTCTTC; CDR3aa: CASSPDYYNEQFF
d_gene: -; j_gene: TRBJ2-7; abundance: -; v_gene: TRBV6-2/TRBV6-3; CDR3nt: TGTGCCAGCAGTTATGTTCAGGGGCGCGAGCAGTACTTC; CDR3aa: CASSYVQGREQYF
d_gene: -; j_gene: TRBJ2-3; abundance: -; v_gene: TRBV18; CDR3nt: TGTGCCAGCTCACCATCGCCAGGGACAGATACGCAGTATTTT; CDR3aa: CASSPSPGTDTQYF
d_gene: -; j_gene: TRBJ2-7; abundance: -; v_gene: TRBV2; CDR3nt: TGTGCCAGCACCATGACAGCGTTTTCCTACGAGCAGTACTTC; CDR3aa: CASTMTAFSYEQYF
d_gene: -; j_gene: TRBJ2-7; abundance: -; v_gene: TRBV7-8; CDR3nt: TGTGCCAGCAGCTTATCCATGTACGAGCAGTACTTC; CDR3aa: CASSLSMYEQYF
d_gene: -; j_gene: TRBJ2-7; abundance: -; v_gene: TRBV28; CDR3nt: TGTGCCAGCAGTTTAGAGGTTGGGACTTACGAGCAGTACTTC; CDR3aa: CASSLEVGTYEQYF
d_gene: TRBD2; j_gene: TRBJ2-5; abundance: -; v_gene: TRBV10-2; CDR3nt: TGCGCCAGCGGGTCCGGGACTAGCGGGGGCAAAGAGACCCAGTACTTC; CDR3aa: CASGSGTSGGKETQYF
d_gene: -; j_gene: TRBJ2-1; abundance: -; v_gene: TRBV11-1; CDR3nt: TGTGCCAGCAGCTTAGGGCCAGGGCGTTACAATGAGCAGTTCTTC; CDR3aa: CASSLGPGRYNEQFF
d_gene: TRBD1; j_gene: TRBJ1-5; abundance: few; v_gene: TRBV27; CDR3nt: TGTGCCAGCAGTCTGGGACAGGGTAGCCAGCCCCAGCATTTT; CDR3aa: CASSLGQGSQPQHF
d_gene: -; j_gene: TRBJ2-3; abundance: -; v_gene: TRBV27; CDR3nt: TGTGCCAGCAGGGCTAGCCGTGGGGTTACAGATACGCAGTATTTT; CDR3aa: CASRASRGVTDTQYF
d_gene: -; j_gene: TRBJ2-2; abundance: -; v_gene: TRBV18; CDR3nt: TGTGCCAGCTCACCGACGACAGTATACACCGGGGAGCTGTTTTTT; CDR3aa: CASSPTTVYTGELFF
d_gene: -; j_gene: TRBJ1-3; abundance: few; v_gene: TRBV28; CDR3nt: TGTGCCAGCAGCCAATACCCCTCTAACTCTGGAAACACCATATATTTT; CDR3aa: CASSQYPSNSGNTIYF
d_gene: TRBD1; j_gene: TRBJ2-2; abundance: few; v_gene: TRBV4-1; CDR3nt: TGCGCCAGCAGCCAACCGACAGGGCGGACCGGGGAGCTGTTTTTT; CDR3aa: CASSQPTGRTGELFF
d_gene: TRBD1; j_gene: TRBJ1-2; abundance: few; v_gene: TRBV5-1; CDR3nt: TGCGCCAGCAGCTTGATGGACAGGACCTATGGCTACACCTTC; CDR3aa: CASSLMDRTYGYTF
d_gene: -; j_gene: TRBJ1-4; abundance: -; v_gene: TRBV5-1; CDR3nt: TGCGCCAGCAGCTTGGGGGGGCCTCCCGAAAAACTGTTTTTT; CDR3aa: CASSLGGPPEKLFF
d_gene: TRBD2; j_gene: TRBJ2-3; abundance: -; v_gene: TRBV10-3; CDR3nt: TGTGCCATCAGCTACGGACTAGCGGCAGATACGCAGTATTTT; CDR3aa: CAISYGLAADTQYF
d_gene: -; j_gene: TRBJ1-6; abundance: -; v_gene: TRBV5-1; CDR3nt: TGCGCCAGCAGGGCGGGCTCCCGGAATTCACCCCTCCACTTT; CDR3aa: CASRAGSRNSPLHF
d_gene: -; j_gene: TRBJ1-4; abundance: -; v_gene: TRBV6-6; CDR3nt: TGTGCCAGCAGTTCCAGTGTGGAAAAACTGTTTTTT; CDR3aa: CASSSSVEKLFF
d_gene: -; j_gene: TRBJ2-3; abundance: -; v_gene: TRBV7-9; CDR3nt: TGTGCCAGCAACATAGGGAGTCAGGGGATGGGAGATACGCAGTATTTT; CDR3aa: CASNIGSQGMGDTQYF
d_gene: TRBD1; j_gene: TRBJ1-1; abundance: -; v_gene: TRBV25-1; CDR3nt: TGTGCCAGCAGGGAAAACAGGGGGCAATTTGGCACTGAAGCTTTCTTT; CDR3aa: CASRENRGQFGTEAFF
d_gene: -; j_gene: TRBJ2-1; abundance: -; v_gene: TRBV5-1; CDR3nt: TGCGCCAGCAGCTCAACAGGGACCTACAGCTCCTACAATGAGCAGTTCTTC; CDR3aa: CASSSTGTYSSYNEQFF
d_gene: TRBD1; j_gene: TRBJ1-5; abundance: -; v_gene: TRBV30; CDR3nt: TGTGCCTGGAGTTCCAGGACAGGGCGAGGTGGGCCCCAGCATTTT; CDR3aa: CAWSSRTGRGGPQHF
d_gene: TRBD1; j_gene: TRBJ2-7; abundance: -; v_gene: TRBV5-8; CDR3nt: TGTGCCAGCAGTTTATGGGACAGGGGGCCCGAGCAGTACTTC; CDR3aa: CASSLWDRGPEQYF
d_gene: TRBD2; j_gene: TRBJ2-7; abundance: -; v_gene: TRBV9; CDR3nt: TGTGCCAGCAGCACCTCTAGCGGGAGAACCTACGAGCAGTACTTC; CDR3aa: CASSTSSGRTYEQYF
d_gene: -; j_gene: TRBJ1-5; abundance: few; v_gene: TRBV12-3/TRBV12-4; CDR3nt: TGTGCCAGCAGTTTCTCGGGTCTGGAGCCCCAGCATTTT; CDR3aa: CASSFSGLEPQHF
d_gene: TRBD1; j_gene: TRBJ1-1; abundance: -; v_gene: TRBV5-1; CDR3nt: TGCGCCAGCAGCTTGGGAAGAGGCGGGACAGGGGACGGGGCTGAAGCTTTCTTT; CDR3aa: CASSLGRGGTGDGAEAFF